This T cell receptor (beta chain) was sequenced for a study of blood T cell repertoires in COVID-19. Overall study: Acute-phase and convalescent COVID-19 samples originated in the United States, Italy and Spain.

Sequenced by immunoSEQ multiplex PCR; TCRdb stores in-frame clones only, minus some. This table holds under 450,000 clones, roughly nine tenths found once. J lost 2 bases, V lost 7 bases, and 7 bases had no gene match. This CDR3 is built from 15 residues. CDR1 and CDR2 from the germline V gene are SGHRS and YFSETQ. Study members were between roughly 18 and 89 years old and lived in 20 to 25 US regions. Grouping used clinical history reported by participants in a survey and questionnaire. What the recovered Cohort 3 donors had was two negative PCRs, clearance, or symptom resolution. This rearrangement joins TRBV5-1 to TRBJ2-3, with 10 bases lining up with TRBD2. The sequencing input was PBMCs or T cells enriched from blood (not recorded which). This TCR was recovered from a woman aged 25 to 39 who had recovered from COVID-19. The CDR3 nucleotides read TGCGCCAGCCGGCCACTAGCGGGAAACACAGATACGCAGTATTTT. Residues: CASRPLAGNTDTQYF.